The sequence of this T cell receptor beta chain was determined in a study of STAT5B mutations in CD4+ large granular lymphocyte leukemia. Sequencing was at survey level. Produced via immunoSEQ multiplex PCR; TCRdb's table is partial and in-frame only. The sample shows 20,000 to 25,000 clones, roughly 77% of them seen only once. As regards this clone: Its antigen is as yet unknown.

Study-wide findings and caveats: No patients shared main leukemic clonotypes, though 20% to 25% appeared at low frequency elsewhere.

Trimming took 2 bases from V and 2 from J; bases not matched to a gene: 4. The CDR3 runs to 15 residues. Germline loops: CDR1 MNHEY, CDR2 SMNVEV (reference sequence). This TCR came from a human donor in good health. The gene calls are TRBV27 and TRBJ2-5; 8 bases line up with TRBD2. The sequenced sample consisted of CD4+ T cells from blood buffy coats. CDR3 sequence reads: CASSLKGLAQETQYF. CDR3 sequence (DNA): TGTGCCAGCAGTTTAAAAGGACTAGCACAAGAGACCCAGTACTTC.